A single T cell receptor (beta chain) is shown here with its context. This entry comes from a study of blood T cell repertoires in COVID-19. Assay: immunoSEQ multiplex PCR; the TCRdb copy retains only in-frame clones and omits some. Among 300,000 or so clones, roughly 85% were seen once, and the ten largest hold under 6%. This CDR3 has 17 amino acids. CDR1 and CDR2 from the germline V gene are SEHNR and FQNEAQ (reference sequence). Trimming at V came to 4 bases and at J to 4 bases, leaving 11 bases not matched to a gene. The receptor's source is a woman between 25 and 40 years old who had recovered from COVID-19. Specimen: PBMCs or T cells enriched from blood (not recorded which). The V gene is TRBV7-9, the J gene TRBJ1-3; 9 positions agree with TRBD1. The CDR3 loop reads CASSSQVPGTGGNTIYF. The CDR3 region has the DNA TGTGCCAGCAGCTCTCAAGTGCCCGGGACAGGGGGAAACACCATATATTTT. Looking up the rest from reference TRBV7-9 and TRBJ1-3 gives the full variable domain: DTGVSQNPRHKITKRGQNVTFRCDPISEHNRLYWYRQTLGQGPEFLTYFQNEAQLEKSRLLSDRFSAERPKGSFSTLEIQRTEQGDSAMYLCASSSQVPGTGGNTIYFGEGSWLTVV.